This is a list of T cell receptor beta chains from one sample in a study of blood T cells in healthy people across ages. TCRdb analysed the 5' RACE reads with MiXCR anew, one entry per CDR3 protein. This sample has about 1,400,000 distinct CDR3 sequences, with around 59% found just once. The specimen was blood. Receptor source: a man aged 18 to 29 in good health. The CDR3 runs from the conserved cysteine through the conserved F or W. Fields, in order: V gene, clone size, J gene, D gene, CDR3 protein, CDR3 DNA. The D gene is left open where the match is weak. Clone size is given for some rows only: seen once, a few or many times, or a class if the clone is expanded.

TRBV20-1	.	TRBJ2-7	.	CSPGWNNEQYF	TGCAGTCCTGGGTGGAACAATGAGCAGTACTTC
TRBV7-8	once	TRBJ2-6	.	CASSATRRGHSGANVLTF	TGTGCCAGCAGCGCAACGAGGAGGGGCCACTCTGGGGCCAACGTCCTGACTTTC
TRBV23-1	.	TRBJ2-3	.	CASTDAWARRDTQYF	TGCGCCAGCACCGACGCTTGGGCCCGGCGGGATACGCAGTATTTT
TRBV2	many	TRBJ2-5	.	CASSATGAGETQYF	TGTGCCAGCAGCGCAACAGGGGCGGGGGAGACCCAGTACTTC
TRBV11-2	.	TRBJ1-2	.	CASSLGPYKLGTAYYGYTF	TGTGCCAGCAGCTTAGGCCCCTATAAACTGGGAACTGCCTACTATGGCTACACCTTC
TRBV10-2	.	TRBJ1-5	.	CASRLGGSNQPQHF	TGCGCCAGCAGACTGGGGGGTAGCAATCAGCCCCAGCATTTT
TRBV29-1	.	TRBJ1-1	.	CSVRKTETEAFF	TGCAGCGTACGAAAGACGGAAACTGAAGCTTTCTTT
TRBV5-5	.	TRBJ2-3	.	CASSTVVSSTDTQYF	TGTGCCAGCAGCACAGTGGTCAGTTCCACAGATACGCAGTATTTT
TRBV6-2/TRBV6-3	.	TRBJ1-5	.	CASSLSLGGHQPQHF	TGTGCCAGCAGCCTATCATTGGGAGGGCATCAGCCCCAGCATTTT
TRBV6-1	.	TRBJ2-7	TRBD1	CASSELGQNYEQYF	TGTGCCAGCAGTGAATTGGGACAGAACTACGAGCAGTACTTC
TRBV3-1	once	TRBJ2-7	.	CASSQVNNEQYF	TGTGCCAGCAGCCAAGTAAACAACGAGCAGTACTTC
TRBV27	.	TRBJ2-1	TRBD2	CASLTASGEQFF	TGTGCCAGCCTAACGGCTAGCGGGGAGCAGTTCTTC
TRBV29-1	few	TRBJ2-1	.	CSVEWEMNVYNEQFF	TGCAGCGTTGAATGGGAGATGAACGTCTACAATGAGCAGTTCTTC
TRBV20-1	.	TRBJ2-3	.	CSAGFETRSPTDTQYF	TGCAGTGCCGGGTTTGAGACTAGGTCTCCAACAGATACGCAGTATTTT
TRBV4-1	few	TRBJ2-5	TRBD2	CASSHSGSLVETQYF	TGCGCCAGCAGCCACAGCGGGAGCCTCGTGGAGACCCAGTACTTC
TRBV6-2/TRBV6-3	.	TRBJ1-1	.	CASLDLMNTEAFF	TGTGCCAGCTTAGACCTCATGAACACTGAAGCTTTCTTT
TRBV4-3	.	TRBJ1-2	.	CASSQEGGSYGYTF	TGCGCCAGCAGCCAGGAGGGGGGGAGCTATGGCTACACCTTC
TRBV5-1	.	TRBJ2-1	TRBD2	CASSSGLAGGVRNEQFF	TGCGCCAGCAGCTCCGGATTAGCGGGAGGGGTGAGGAATGAGCAGTTCTTC
TRBV20-1	.	TRBJ2-1	.	CSASLEGNINEQFF	TGCAGTGCTAGTTTAGAAGGAAATATCAATGAGCAGTTCTTC
TRBV10-3	.	TRBJ2-3	TRBD2	CATRTSGSSFTSTDTQYF	TGTGCCACCCGGACTAGCGGGAGTTCATTCACTAGCACAGATACGCAGTATTTT
TRBV20-1	.	TRBJ2-5	.	CSASPPDRQETQYF	TGCAGTGCTAGCCCGCCTGACAGGCAAGAGACCCAGTACTTC
TRBV7-9	.	TRBJ2-1	TRBD2	CASSLGLAGRDNEQFF	TGTGCCAGCAGCTTAGGTCTAGCGGGGCGTGACAATGAGCAGTTCTTC
TRBV20-1	few	TRBJ2-4	TRBD2	CSAPGTSGSGAKNIQYF	TGCAGTGCTCCCGGGACTAGCGGGAGTGGGGCCAAAAACATTCAGTACTTC
TRBV5-1	once	TRBJ2-5	.	CASRGQVQYQETQYF	TGCGCCAGCAGGGGCCAGGTCCAATACCAAGAGACCCAGTACTTC
TRBV6-2/TRBV6-3	few	TRBJ2-7	.	CASRTGTEDEQYF	TGTGCCAGCAGAACCGGGACGGAGGACGAGCAGTACTTC